Listed here are 27 T cell receptor beta chains from one sample, sequenced in a study of blood T cell repertoires in COVID-19. The method was immunoSEQ multiplex PCR; TCRdb's version includes in-frame clones alone and lacks a portion of them. This table holds 180,000 or so clones, 85% to 90% found once. The sample was peripheral blood. These receptors were obtained from a woman aged 30 to 39 with active or convalescent COVID-19.

The genes are TRBV27 and TRBJ2-7, with a tentative D call TRBD1 (6 bases). V was shortened by 0 bases and J by 7 bases, with 19 bases between the two germline ends. The V gene's germline CDR1 is MNHEY and CDR2 SMNVEV (reference sequence). CDR3 length: 16 amino acids. The CDR3 bases are TGTGCCAGCAGTTTATCGAGGCAGGGCCAGGGGTGGGAGCAGTACTTC. This codes for CASSLSRQGQGWEQYF.

J is TRBJ1-1 and V is TRBV7-9; possibly TRBD1 for D (6 bases). Germline loops: CDR1 SEHNR, CDR2 FQNEAQ (reference sequence). This CDR3 has 16 residues. V shed 4 bases and J shed 1 base, with 16 bases lying between them. In DNA, the CDR3 is TGTGCCAGCAGCTCGCCTTTTCTACAGGGGAACACTGAAGCTTTCTTT. This sequence encodes CASSSPFLQGNTEAFF.

The V call is TRBV5-4, the J call TRBJ1-1, with D possibly being TRBD1 (5 bases). Looked up from germline, CDR1 is SGHNT and CDR2 is YYREEE (reference sequence). The CDR3 extends over 18 amino acids. The V end was cut by 4 bases, the J end by 0 bases, with 22 bases between. In DNA, the CDR3 is TGTGCCAGCAGCCCCGGGGGGTATTACGGCCCGATGAACACTGAAGCTTTCTTT. This translates into CASSPGGYYGPMNTEAFF.

The V gene is TRBV6-5, the J gene TRBJ2-3; D perhaps matches TRBD2 (5 bases). This CDR3 spans 12 amino acids. The germline V gene encodes CDR1 MNHEY and CDR2 SVGAGI. V was trimmed by 4 bases and J by 6 bases, leaving 8 bases between them. This CDR3 reads CASSSSRDTQYF. The CDR3 DNA reads TGTGCCAGCAGTTCTAGCAGGGATACGCAGTATTTT.

This chain links TRBV29-1 with TRBJ1-5; a possible D gene is TRBD1 (6 bases). V dropped 4 bases and J dropped 4 bases, with 14 bases sitting between them. CDR3 length: 14 amino acids. CDR1 is SQVTM and CDR2 is ANQGSEA in the germline V gene. CDR3 sequence reads: CSVGAGAGNQPQHF. CDR3 sequence (DNA): TGCAGCGTTGGGGCAGGGGCCGGAAATCAGCCCCAGCATTTT.

This chain joins TRBV7-8 and TRBJ1-2, with D hard to call. Per the germline V gene, CDR1 is SGHVS and CDR2 is FQNEAQ. The CDR3 has 15 residues. V was pared by 1 base and J by 8 bases, with 17 bases between. CDR3 coding DNA: TGTGCCAGCAGCTTAGACGGGATGTCCCTCCTGGGCTACACCTTC. Its protein is CASSLDGMSLLGYTF.

The chain has TRBV11-2 and TRBJ1-1; 8 nucleotides line up with TRBD1. The CDR3 covers 14 residues. Germline V lookup: CDR1 SGHAT, CDR2 FQNNGV. V lost 3 bases, J lost 1 base, and 1 base stayed unmatched. The CDR3: CASSFGTGNTEAFF. The CDR3 DNA sequence: TGTGCCAGCAGCTTTGGGACAGGGAACACTGAAGCTTTCTTT. The full variable domain, in which reference TRBV11-2 and TRBJ1-1 provide the parts outside the CDR3, is EAGVAQSPRYKIIEKRQSVAFWCNPISGHATLYWYQQILGQGPKLLIQFQNNGVVDDSQLPKDRFSAERLKGVDSTLKIQPAKLEDSAVYLCASSFGTGNTEAFFGQGTRLTVV.

The chain joins TRBV7-9 to TRBJ1-2; unclear D gene. Germline CDR1 and CDR2: SEHNR and FQNEAQ (reference sequence). CDR3 length equals 17 residues. Trimming took off 4 bases at V and 0 bases at J, with 18 bases between the two ends. The CDR3 reads CASSSQYPGWTNYGYTF. The CDR3 DNA reads as TGTGCCAGCAGCTCCCAATATCCGGGGTGGACTAACTATGGCTACACCTTC.

The J gene is TRBJ2-1, the V gene TRBV3-1 (or the pseudogene TRBV3-2); TRBD2 agrees at 12 bases. Germline CDR1 and CDR2: LGHDT and YNNKEL (reference sequence). The trim removed 8 bases at V and 10 bases at J, leaving 9 bases unmatched. The CDR3 is 14 amino acids. The CDR3 DNA reads TGTGCCAGCCGCGCTAGCGGGGGGGCCGGGGAGCAGTTCTTC. Its protein product is CASRASGGAGEQFF.

CDR3 amino acids: CASSPKGIQAEKLFF. The CDR3 DNA reads TGTGCCAGCAGCCCAAAGGGGATCCAGGCTGAAAAACTGTTTTTT. The chain links TRBV3-1 (or the pseudogene TRBV3-2) to TRBJ1-4; a weak D match, TRBD1 (5 bases). CDR3 length equals 15 residues. Germline CDR1 is LGHDT and CDR2 is YNNKEL (reference sequence). Trimming took 4 bases from V and 7 from J, leaving 16 bases between them.

The count of this clone is one. This chain connects TRBV12-3 or TRBV12-4 to TRBJ1-5, with D unresolved. The CDR3 loop spans 13 amino acids. V was pared by 5 bases and J by 0 bases, with 5 bases between. The CDR3 loop is CASSANSNQPQHF. The CDR3 nucleotides read TGTGCCAGCAGTGCGAATAGCAATCAGCCCCAGCATTTT.

This chain uses TRBV5-1 with TRBJ2-1, with 11 bases that match TRBD2. Germline CDR1 SGHRS, CDR2 YFSETQ. Trimming at V came to 2 bases and at J to 0 bases, leaving 7 bases not matched to a gene. The CDR3 totals 18 residues. The CDR3 loop is CASSLHGTSGPSYNEQFF. CDR3 bases: TGCGCCAGCAGCTTACACGGGACTAGCGGACCCTCCTACAATGAGCAGTTCTTC.

This chain joins TRBV12-5 and TRBJ2-5; unclear D gene. V lost 5 bases to trimming and J lost 5 bases, with 6 bases between them. Per germline, CDR1 LGHNT and CDR2 FRNRAP. This CDR3 has 11 amino acids. The CDR3 reads CASGRGETQYF. DNA of the CDR3: TGTGCTAGTGGTCGCGGCGAGACCCAGTACTTC. The full variable domain, completed using reference TRBV12-5 and TRBJ2-5, is DARVTQTPRHKVTEMGQEVTMRCQPILGHNTVFWYRQTMMQGLELLAYFRNRAPLDDSGMPKDRFSAEMPDATLATLKIQPSEPRDSAVYFCASGRGETQYFGPGTRLLVL.

V is TRBV19 and J is TRBJ1-1; 7 nucleotides agree with TRBD1. J gave up 7 bases and V 3 bases, and 11 bases lay outside the gene matches. The germline V gene has CDR1 LNHDA and CDR2 SQIVND (reference sequence). The CDR3 spans 15 residues. The CDR3 loop reads CASSINRGYLYEAFF. CDR3 in DNA: TGTGCCAGTAGTATTAACAGGGGTTACTTGTATGAAGCTTTCTTT. Looking up the rest from reference TRBV19 and TRBJ1-1 gives the full variable domain: DGGITQSPKYLFRKEGQNVTLSCEQNLNHDAMYWYRQDPGQGLRLIYYSQIVNDFQKGDIAEGYSVSREKKESFPLTVTSAQKNPTAFYLCASSINRGYLYEAFFGQGTRLTVV.

The chain employs TRBV28 and TRBJ2-2; TRBD2 matches at 10 bases. The trim removed 9 bases at V and 4 bases at J, leaving 5 bases unmatched. Germline V gene sequence: CDR1 MDHEN, CDR2 SYDVKM. The length of the CDR3 is 14 residues. This CDR3 reads CASFSGRITGELFF. CDR3 nucleotide sequence: TGTGCCAGTTTTAGCGGGAGGATCACCGGGGAGCTGTTTTTT.

In its sample, this clone was seen a few times. The gene calls are TRBV19 and TRBJ1-1; the D gene is possibly TRBD1 (5 bases). This CDR3 region has 16 residues. V was cut by 3 bases and J by 2 bases, with 16 bases left in between. CDR1 and CDR2 (germline): LNHDA, SQIVND (reference sequence). The CDR3 bases are TGTGCCAGTAGTATCCTCTCGAGCAGGGCTAACACTGAAGCTTTCTTT. This translates into CASSILSSRANTEAFF.

This clone has a single count. V usage is TRBV7-2 and J usage is TRBJ1-4, with 7 bases identical to TRBD1. The CDR3 consists of 14 residues. Germline V gene sequence: CDR1 SGHTA, CDR2 FQGNSA. Unmatched junction bases numbered 5, after V lost 5 bases and J lost 5 bases. The CDR3 loop is CASSPGQKNEKLFF. DNA of the CDR3: TGTGCCAGCAGCCCGGGACAGAAGAATGAAAAACTGTTTTTT. Using reference TRBV7-2 and TRBJ1-4 for the parts outside the CDR3, the full variable domain is GAGVSQSPSNKVTEKGKDVELRCDPISGHTALYWYRQSLGQGLEFLIYFQGNSAPDKSGLPSDRFSAERTGGSVSTLTIQRTQQEDSAVYLCASSPGQKNEKLFFGSGTQLSVL.

The V call is TRBV7-6, the J call TRBJ1-4, with D uncertain. The CDR3 sequence is 17 residues long. Germline V gives CDR1 SGHVS, CDR2 FNYEAQ. Between the trimmed V and J ends, which lost 3 bases and 0 bases, there was a span of 14 bases. CDR3 region: CASSFSPDGATNEKLFF. DNA for the CDR3: TGTGCCAGCAGCTTCTCCCCCGACGGAGCAACTAATGAAAAACTGTTTTTT.

The chain links TRBV6-5 to TRBJ1-2; the match to TRBD1 covers 9 bases. Germline V gives CDR1 MNHEY, CDR2 SVGAGI. The J segment lost 7 bases and the V segment lost 6 bases, leaving 12 bases of the junction unmatched. The CDR3 contains 15 residues. The CDR3 coding sequence is TGTGCCAGCAGGGGGCCGGGACAGGGAATCGGTGGCTACACCTTC. Residues: CASRGPGQGIGGYTF.

The V and J genes are TRBV30 and TRBJ2-2; D uncertain. Germline values: CDR1 GTSNPN, CDR2 SVGIG (reference sequence). Trimming stripped 2 bases from V and 8 bases from J, with 9 bases between. The CDR3 loop spans 12 amino acids. CDR3 coding DNA: TGTGCCTGGAGTCCACTAAGGGGGGAGCTGTTTTTT. Protein: CAWSPLRGELFF.

The genes are TRBV6-5 and TRBJ1-3, with D perhaps TRBD1 (5 bases). CDR1 and CDR2 from the germline V gene are MNHEY and SVGAGI. Trimming shortened V by 6 bases and J by 4 bases, and 16 bases separated the two germline ends. This CDR3 has 15 residues. The CDR3 DNA sequence: TGTGCCAGCAGCGACCAGGGCCGGGCGGGAAACACCATATATTTT. Protein: CASSDQGRAGNTIYF.

The genes are TRBV5-1 and TRBJ1-1; 10 bases fit TRBD1. The CDR3 is 15 amino acids. CDR1 is SGHRS and CDR2 is YFSETQ in the germline V gene. V shed 4 bases and J 9 bases; nucleotides not matched to a gene: 12. The CDR3 sequence is CASSATGTGAYKAFF. Here the CDR3 DNA reads TGCGCCAGCAGCGCCACCGGGACAGGGGCTTATAAAGCTTTCTTT.

V gene TRBV19 combines with J gene TRBJ2-3, with D tentatively TRBD1 (5 bases). This CDR3 contains 16 residues. CDR1 LNHDA and CDR2 SQIVND come from the germline V gene (reference sequence). The V end was cut by 6 bases, the J end by 4 bases, with 20 bases between. The CDR3 loop is CASSLRYRVGADTQYF. The CDR3 nucleotides read TGTGCCAGTAGCTTACGATATAGGGTAGGGGCAGATACGCAGTATTTT.

This chain uses TRBV5-1 with TRBJ1-2, with TRBD1 identical over 9 bases. Unmatched junction bases numbered 14, after V lost 4 bases and J lost 4 bases. Germline V gene sequence: CDR1 SGHRS, CDR2 YFSETQ. The CDR3 runs to 17 residues. Here the CDR3 reads CASSLGDREDRGYGYTF. For the CDR3, the DNA is TGCGCCAGCAGCCTAGGGGACAGGGAAGACCGTGGCTATGGCTACACCTTC.

This clone occurred a few times. The CDR3 loop is CASIARTGGNTIYF. DNA for the CDR3: TGTGCCAGCATCGCGAGGACAGGGGGAAACACCATATATTTT. The genes are TRBV5-7 and TRBJ1-3; 8 bases line up with TRBD1. TRBV5-7 is placed among ORFs of uncertain function. Unmatched junction bases numbered 6, after V lost 6 bases and J lost 4 bases. This CDR3 spans 14 amino acids.

The chain recombines TRBV28 with TRBJ2-2; possible D gene TRBD1, 5 bases. V lost 8 bases and J lost 0, with 10 bases in between. The CDR3 is 14 residues long. Germline assignment: CDR1 MDHEN and CDR2 SYDVKM. CDR3 in DNA: TGTGCCAGCGGAACAGGAGCGAACACCGGGGAGCTGTTTTTT. This sequence encodes CASGTGANTGELFF. Together with reference TRBV28 and TRBJ2-2, the CDR3 gives the full variable domain: DVKVTQSSRYLVKRTGEKVFLECVQDMDHENMFWYRQDPGLGLRLIYFSYDVKMKEKGDIPEGYSVSREKKERFSLILESASTNQTSMYLCASGTGANTGELFFGEGSRLTVL.

This clone was detected only a few times. The chain uses TRBV10-3 and TRBJ2-2; 7 nucleotides align to TRBD1. Germline V gene lookup returns CDR1 ENHRY and CDR2 SYGVKD. This CDR3 comprises 15 residues. V lost 6 bases and J lost 1; bases outside the gene matches: 5. CDR3 in amino acids: CAIRRDSQNTGELFF. CDR3 nucleotides: TGTGCCATCAGACGGGACAGTCAGAACACCGGGGAGCTGTTTTTT.